This record covers a single T cell receptor beta chain. The sample belongs to a study of blood T cell repertoires in COVID-19. Background on the study: The United States, Italy and Spain supplied acute and convalescent COVID-19 samples. From T cells, B-cell-depleted T cells, or PBMCs came the material, which was cDNA or gDNA.

Germline-derived CDR1 and CDR2 are MNHEY and SMNVEV (reference sequence). The V end lost 6 bases, the J end lost 1 base, and 16 bases lay between the germline ends. This CDR3 contains 16 residues. Method: immunoSEQ multiplex PCR; TCRdb's copy keeps in-frame clones and lacks some. The sample contains 190,000 or so clones, around 87% of which appear only once. The chain is built from TRBV27 and TRBJ1-5; no clear D gene. The clonotype comes from a woman between 18 and 29 years old who had recovered from COVID-19. Sequencing was carried out using peripheral blood. The CDR3 spells CASSSSNWESNQPQHF. The CDR3 DNA reads TGTGCCAGCAGCTCCAGTAACTGGGAGAGCAATCAGCCCCAGCATTTT.